This entry lists 5 T cell receptor beta chains sequenced from one sample in a study of blood T cell repertoires in COVID-19. Measured with immunoSEQ multiplex PCR; TCRdb has only the in-frame clones, and not every one. Counted here are some 270,000 clones, 80% to 85% occurring once; the ten biggest clones make up about 3.5%. The sample taken for sequencing was PBMCs or T cells enriched from blood (not recorded which). The receptors originated from a man between 45 and 60 years old who had recovered from COVID-19.

The chain has TRBV6-5 and TRBJ2-1, with D tentatively TRBD2 (5 bases). V lost 8 bases and J 4 bases, leaving 12 bases between the germline ends. Germline V gene sequence: CDR1 MNHEY, CDR2 SVGAGI. This CDR3 region has 13 residues. The CDR3 nucleotides read TGTGCCAGCGGTCGGACGGGATACAATGAGCAGTTCTTC. Encoded protein: CASGRTGYNEQFF.

The chain has TRBV27 and TRBJ1-5; tentatively, D is TRBD1 (5 bases). The V end was cut by 6 bases, the J end by 1 base, with 7 bases between. The CDR3 sequence is 13 residues long. CDR1 and CDR2 (germline): MNHEY, SMNVEV (reference sequence). CDR3 sequence (DNA): TGTGCCAGCAGGGACAACAGCAATCAGCCCCAGCATTTT. Residues: CASRDNSNQPQHF.

The chain carries TRBV5-6 and TRBJ1-2; 8 bases fit TRBD1. Germline CDR1 SGHDT, CDR2 YYEEEE. The CDR3 sequence is 14 residues long. V lost 8 bases to trimming and J lost 7 bases; unmatched junction nucleotides: 13. Here the CDR3 DNA reads TGTGCCAGTCTGCTCGGACAGGGCTATAGTGGCTACACCTTC. Protein: CASLLGQGYSGYTF.

The chain recombines TRBV7-9 with TRBJ2-1; 7 bases match TRBD2. The germline CDR1 and CDR2 sequences are SEHNR and FQNEAQ (reference sequence). V shed 11 bases, J shed 2 bases, and the junction held 6 bases outside the gene matches. This CDR3 is built from 13 residues. CDR3: CALGRAAYNEQFF. DNA of the CDR3: TGTGCCCTGGGGAGGGCGGCCTACAATGAGCAGTTCTTC.

The CDR3 DNA reads TGTGCCAGCTCACCACCTTCAGTTACTAACTATGGCTACACCTTC. It codes for CASSPPSVTNYGYTF. The genes are TRBV18 and TRBJ1-2; D remains unclear. Germline CDR1 KGHSH, CDR2 LQKENI. This CDR3 region has 15 residues. V lost 0 bases and J lost 0, with 8 bases in between.